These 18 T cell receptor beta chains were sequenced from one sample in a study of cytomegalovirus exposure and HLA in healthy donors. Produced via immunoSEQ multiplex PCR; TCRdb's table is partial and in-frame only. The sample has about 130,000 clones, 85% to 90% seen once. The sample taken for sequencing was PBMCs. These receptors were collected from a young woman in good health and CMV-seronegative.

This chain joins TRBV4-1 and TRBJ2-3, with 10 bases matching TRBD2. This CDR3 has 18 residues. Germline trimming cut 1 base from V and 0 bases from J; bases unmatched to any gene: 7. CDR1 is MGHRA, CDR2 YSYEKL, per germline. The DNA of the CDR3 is TGCGCCAGCAGCCAAGTTGCAGCGGGGGGGAAGAGCACAGATACGCAGTATTTT. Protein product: CASSQVAAGGKSTDTQYF.

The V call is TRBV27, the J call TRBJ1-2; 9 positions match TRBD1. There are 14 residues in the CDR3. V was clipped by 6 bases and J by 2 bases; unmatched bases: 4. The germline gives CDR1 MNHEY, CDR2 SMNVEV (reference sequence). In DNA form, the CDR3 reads TGTGCCAGCAGCCCCGGGACAGGGAACTATGGCTACACCTTC. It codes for CASSPGTGNYGYTF.

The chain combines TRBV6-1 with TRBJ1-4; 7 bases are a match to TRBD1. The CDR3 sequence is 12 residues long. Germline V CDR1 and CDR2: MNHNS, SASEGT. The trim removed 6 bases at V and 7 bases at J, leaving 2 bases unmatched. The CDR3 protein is CASRTGREKLFF. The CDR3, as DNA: TGTGCCAGCAGGACAGGGCGTGAAAAACTGTTTTTT.

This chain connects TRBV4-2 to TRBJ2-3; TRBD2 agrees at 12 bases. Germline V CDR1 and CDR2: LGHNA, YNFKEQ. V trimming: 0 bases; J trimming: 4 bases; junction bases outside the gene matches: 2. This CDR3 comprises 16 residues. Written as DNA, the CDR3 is TGTGCCAGCAGCCAAGATCTAGCGGGGGGGGCAGATACGCAGTATTTT. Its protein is CASSQDLAGGADTQYF.

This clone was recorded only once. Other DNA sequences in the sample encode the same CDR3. DNA of the CDR3: TGTGCCAGCAGCCAACAGGGTAACACTGAAGCTTTCTTT. Amino acid sequence: CASSQQGNTEAFF. This chain connects TRBV7-9 to TRBJ1-1, with D tentatively TRBD1 (6 bases). CDR1 is SEHNR, CDR2 FQNEAQ, per germline (reference sequence). This CDR3 is 13 amino acids long. V lost 5 bases, J lost 2 bases, and 9 bases lay in between. The variable domain in full, with the rest retrieved from reference TRBV7-9 and TRBJ1-1, is DTGVSQNPRHKITKRGQNVTFRCDPISEHNRLYWYRQTLGQGPEFLTYFQNEAQLEKSRLLSDRFSAERPKGSFSTLEIQRTEQGDSAMYLCASSQQGNTEAFFGQGTRLTVV.

As DNA, the CDR3 is TGTGCCAGCAGCTCCAGGGGGCTGACTGAAGCTTTCTTT. Amino acids: CASSSRGLTEAFF. The chain has TRBV7-2 and TRBJ1-1, with 8 positions matching TRBD1. Germline CDR1 SGHTA, CDR2 FQGNSA. CDR3 length: 13 residues. The trim removed 4 bases at V and 5 bases at J, leaving 3 bases unmatched.

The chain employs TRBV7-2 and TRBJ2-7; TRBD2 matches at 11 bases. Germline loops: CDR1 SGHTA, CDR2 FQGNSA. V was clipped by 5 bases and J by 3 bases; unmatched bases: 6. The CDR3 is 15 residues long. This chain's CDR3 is CASSPQTSGVYEQYF. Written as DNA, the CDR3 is TGTGCCAGCAGCCCCCAGACTAGCGGGGTCTACGAGCAGTACTTC.

The CDR3 sequence is CASSQTRSGGAPDTQYF. The CDR3 bases are TGTGCCAGCAGCCAGACTCGTAGCGGGGGGGCCCCAGATACGCAGTATTTT. The chain combines TRBV2 with TRBJ2-3, with 11 bases aligning to TRBD2. Unmatched junction bases numbered 12, after V lost 6 bases and J lost 4 bases. The CDR3 runs to 17 residues. CDR1 and CDR2 (germline): SNHLY, FYNNEI.

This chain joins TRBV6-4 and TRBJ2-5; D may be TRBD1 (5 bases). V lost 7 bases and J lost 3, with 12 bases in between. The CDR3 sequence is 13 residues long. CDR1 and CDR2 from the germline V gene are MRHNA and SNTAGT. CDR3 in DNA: TGTGCCAGCACTCCGACCAGGGAAGAGACCCAGTACTTC. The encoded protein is CASTPTREETQYF.

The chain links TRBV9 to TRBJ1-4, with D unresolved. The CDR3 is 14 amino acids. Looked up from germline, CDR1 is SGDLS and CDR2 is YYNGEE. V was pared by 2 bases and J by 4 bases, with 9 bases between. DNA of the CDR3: TGTGCCAGCAGCGTTAACAGCAATAATGAAAAACTGTTTTTT. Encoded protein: CASSVNSNNEKLFF.

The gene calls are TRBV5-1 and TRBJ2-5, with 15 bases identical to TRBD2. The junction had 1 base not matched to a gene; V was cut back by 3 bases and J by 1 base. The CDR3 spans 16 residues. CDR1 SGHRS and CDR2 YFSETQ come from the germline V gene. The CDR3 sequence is CASSSGLAGGQETQYF. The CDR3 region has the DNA TGCGCCAGCAGCTCGGGACTAGCGGGGGGCCAAGAGACCCAGTACTTC.

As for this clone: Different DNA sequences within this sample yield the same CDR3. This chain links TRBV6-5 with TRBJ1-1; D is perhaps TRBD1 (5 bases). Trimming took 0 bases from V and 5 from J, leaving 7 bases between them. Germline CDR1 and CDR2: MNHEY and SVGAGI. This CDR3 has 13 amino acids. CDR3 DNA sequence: TGTGCCAGCAGTTACTCGGGGGGGACTGAAGCTTTCTTT. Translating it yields CASSYSGGTEAFF.

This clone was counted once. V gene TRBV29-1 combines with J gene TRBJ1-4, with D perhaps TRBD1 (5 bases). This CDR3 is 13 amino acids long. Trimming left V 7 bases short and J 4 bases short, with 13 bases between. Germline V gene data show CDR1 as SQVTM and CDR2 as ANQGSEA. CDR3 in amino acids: CSALRGFNEKLFF. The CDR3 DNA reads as TGCAGCGCACTGCGGGGGTTTAATGAAAAACTGTTTTTT.

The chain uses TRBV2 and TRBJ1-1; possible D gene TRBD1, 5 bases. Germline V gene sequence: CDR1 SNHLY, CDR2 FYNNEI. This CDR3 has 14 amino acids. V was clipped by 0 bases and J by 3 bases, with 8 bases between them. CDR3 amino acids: CASSEASGHTEAFF. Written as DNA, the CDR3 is TGTGCCAGCAGTGAAGCATCAGGGCACACTGAAGCTTTCTTT.

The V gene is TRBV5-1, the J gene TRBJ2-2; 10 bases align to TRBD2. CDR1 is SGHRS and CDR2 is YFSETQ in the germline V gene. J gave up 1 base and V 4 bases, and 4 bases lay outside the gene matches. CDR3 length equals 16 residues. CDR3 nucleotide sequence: TGCGCCAGCAGCCCGCTAGCGGGGGAGAACACCGGGGAGCTGTTTTTT. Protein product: CASSPLAGENTGELFF.

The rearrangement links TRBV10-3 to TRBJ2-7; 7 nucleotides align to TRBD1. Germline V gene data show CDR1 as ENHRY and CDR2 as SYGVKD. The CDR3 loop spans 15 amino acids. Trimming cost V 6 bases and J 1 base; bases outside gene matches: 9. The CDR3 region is CAISTRDRTSYEQYF. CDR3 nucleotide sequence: TGTGCCATCAGCACCCGGGACAGAACTTCCTACGAGCAGTACTTC.

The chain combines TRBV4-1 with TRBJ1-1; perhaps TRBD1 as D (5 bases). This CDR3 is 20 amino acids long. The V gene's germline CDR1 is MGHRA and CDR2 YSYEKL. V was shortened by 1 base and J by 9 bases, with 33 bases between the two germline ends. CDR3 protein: CASSQVGRGRKARGVGQAFF. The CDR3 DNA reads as TGCGCCAGCAGCCAAGTGGGGCGGGGGAGGAAGGCCCGAGGGGTTGGTCAAGCTTTCTTT.

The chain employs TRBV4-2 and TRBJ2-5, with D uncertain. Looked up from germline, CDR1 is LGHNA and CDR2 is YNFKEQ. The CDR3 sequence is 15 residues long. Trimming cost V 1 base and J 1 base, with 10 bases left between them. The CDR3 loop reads CASSQVLRIQETQYF. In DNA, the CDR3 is TGTGCCAGCAGCCAAGTATTGAGGATCCAAGAGACCCAGTACTTC.